The next 24 T cell receptor beta chains were all read from a single sample in a study of blood T cell repertoires in COVID-19. Sequenced by immunoSEQ multiplex PCR; TCRdb stores in-frame clones only, minus some. The sample has about 230,000 clones; 65% to 90% are singletons. The sequenced sample was peripheral blood. Receptors were obtained from a woman between 50 and 59 years old with acute or convalescent COVID-19.

The gene calls are TRBV11-3 and TRBJ2-5; D not certain. Per germline, CDR1 SGHNT and CDR2 YENEEA. CDR3 length: 13 residues. The V and J ends lost 5 bases and 1 base respectively, with 8 bases between them. The CDR3: CASSPPSQETQYF. DNA of the CDR3: TGTGCCAGCAGCCCCCCCTCCCAAGAGACCCAGTACTTC.

V is TRBV11-3 and J is TRBJ2-3; 11 bases are shared with TRBD2. Germline V gene lookup returns CDR1 SGHNT and CDR2 YENEEA. With V trimmed by 5 bases and J by 0 bases, 4 bases remained unmatched. This CDR3 spans 16 amino acids. The chain's CDR3 is CASSPGLAESTDTQYF. CDR3 in DNA: TGTGCCAGCAGCCCGGGACTAGCGGAGAGCACAGATACGCAGTATTTT.

Concerning this clone: Germline and junction disagree at one end, which may indicate a read error. The chain uses TRBV29-1 and TRBJ2-5, with 7 bases identical to TRBD1. The CDR3 covers 13 residues. Germline CDR1 is SQVTM and CDR2 is ANQGSEA. CDR3 in amino acids: CSVQTGTEEAQYF. CDR3 nucleotide sequence: TGCAGCGTGCAAACCGGGACAGAAGAGGCCCAGTACTTC.

The chain couples TRBV6-2 or TRBV6-3 to TRBJ1-2; possibly TRBD1 for D (5 bases). The V end was cut by 4 bases, the J end by 2 bases, with 17 bases between. The CDR3 runs to 16 residues. Germline CDR1 is MNHEY and CDR2 is SVGEGT. The CDR3 sequence: CASSFRPGPVNYGYTF. The CDR3 DNA reads as TGTGCCAGCAGTTTTCGTCCAGGGCCCGTAAACTATGGCTACACCTTC.

The J gene is TRBJ2-7, the V gene TRBV4-1, with 8 positions matching TRBD2. Trimming cost V 2 bases and J 6 bases; bases outside gene matches: 9. Germline-derived CDR1 and CDR2 are MGHRA and YSYEKL. There are 15 residues in the CDR3. The CDR3 DNA sequence: TGCGCCAGCAGCCAACCCGGGACTAGGGTCGGCGAGCAGTACTTC. Translating gives CASSQPGTRVGEQYF.

The V call is TRBV7-2, the J call TRBJ2-7; 9 bases are a match to TRBD2. Trimming removed 1 base from V and 6 bases from J; junction bases left unmatched: 10. The CDR3 totals 16 residues. The V gene's germline CDR1 is SGHTA and CDR2 FQGNSA. This CDR3 is CASSLGLAAEGFEQYF. In DNA form, the CDR3 reads TGTGCCAGCAGCTTAGGACTAGCGGCTGAGGGCTTCGAGCAGTACTTC.

This chain uses TRBV19 with TRBJ2-2; 12 positions agree with TRBD2. Trimming took 3 bases from V and 7 from J; bases not matched to a gene: 9. The CDR3 covers 17 residues. CDR1 and CDR2 (germline): LNHDA, SQIVND (reference sequence). CDR3 amino acids: CASSIPSGRAVDGELFF. CDR3 nucleotides: TGTGCCAGTAGTATCCCTAGCGGGAGGGCCGTGGACGGGGAGCTGTTTTTT.

The chain carries TRBV7-3 and TRBJ2-2; TRBD2 matches 8 bases. The CDR3 is made up of 16 amino acids. The germline V gene encodes CDR1 SGHTA and CDR2 FQGTGA. Unmatched junction bases numbered 12, after V lost 4 bases and J lost 8 bases. DNA of the CDR3: TGTGCCAGCAGCTCTCAGAGCGGGGGTTCCCGGGGGGAGCTGTTTTTT. Translation: CASSSQSGGSRGELFF.

V is TRBV3-1 (or the pseudogene TRBV3-2) and J is TRBJ1-2, with no clear D. Germline V gene lookup returns CDR1 LGHDT and CDR2 YNNKEL (reference sequence). The V end was cut by 1 base, the J end by 8 bases, with 5 bases between. The CDR3 has 11 residues. CDR3 nucleotides: TGTGCCAGCAGCCAAGGAGGCGGCTACACCTTC. It yields the protein CASSQGGGYTF.

V is TRBV2 and J is TRBJ2-5; 11 bases line up with TRBD2. J lost 1 base, V lost 3 bases, and 7 bases had no gene match. The CDR3 length is 17 residues. Germline CDR1 reads SNHLY; CDR2 reads FYNNEI. In DNA, the CDR3 is TGTGCCAGCAGTGAGGAGGGGACTAGCGGAGTCCAAGAGACCCAGTACTTC. It encodes CASSEEGTSGVQETQYF.

The chain recombines TRBV28 with TRBJ2-2; a possible D gene is TRBD1 (5 bases). There are 15 residues in the CDR3. Trimming stripped 5 bases from V and 8 bases from J, with 18 bases between. The germline CDR1 and CDR2 sequences are MDHEN and SYDVKM. The CDR3 sequence: CASSAGGAPRGELFF. The DNA of the CDR3 is TGTGCCAGCAGTGCCGGTGGGGCCCCCCGGGGGGAGCTGTTTTTT.

The chain is built from TRBV7-9 and TRBJ1-4; 8 bases map to TRBD1. The CDR3 contains 15 residues. Germline V gives CDR1 SEHNR, CDR2 FQNEAQ (reference sequence). The V and J ends lost 1 base and 3 bases, in that order; junction bases with no gene match: 1. The CDR3 sequence is CASSLDRGANEKLFF. CDR3 bases: TGTGCCAGCAGCTTAGACAGGGGGGCTAATGAAAAACTGTTTTTT. The full variable domain, completed using reference TRBV7-9 and TRBJ1-4, is DTGVSQNPRHKITKRGQNVTFRCDPISEHNRLYWYRQTLGQGPEFLTYFQNEAQLEKSRLLSDRFSAERPKGSFSTLEIQRTEQGDSAMYLCASSLDRGANEKLFFGSGTQLSVL.

V usage is TRBV18 and J usage is TRBJ2-7; D perhaps matches TRBD1 (5 bases). Germline-derived CDR1 and CDR2 are KGHSH and LQKENI. The length of the CDR3 is 14 residues. V was shortened by 2 bases and J by 4 bases, with 12 bases between the two germline ends. The CDR3 nucleotides are TGTGCCAGCTCACCATCAAGGGGTACTTACGAGCAGTACTTC. It yields the protein CASSPSRGTYEQYF. Supplemented by reference TRBV18 and TRBJ2-7, the full variable domain reads NAGVMQNPRHLVRRRGQEARLRCSPMKGHSHVYWYRQLPEEGLKFMVYLQKENIIDESGMPKERFSAEFPKEGPSILRIQQVVRGDSAAYFCASSPSRGTYEQYFGPGTRLTVT.

The CDR3 here is CAWTGGLGNEKLFF. CDR3 sequence (DNA): TGTGCCTGGACAGGGGGGCTTGGTAATGAAAAACTGTTTTTT. The chain employs TRBV30 and TRBJ1-4; TRBD1 matches 7 bases. The ends lost 4 bases at V and 4 bases at J; junction bases unmatched: 6. The CDR3 runs 14 residues. In germline, CDR1 is GTSNPN, CDR2 SVGIG (reference sequence).

The rearrangement joins TRBV7-2 to TRBJ1-2; D might be TRBD1 (5 bases). The CDR3 has 14 residues. From germline, CDR1 is SGHTA and CDR2 FQGNSA. Between the trimmed V and J ends, which lost 1 base and 12 bases, there was a span of 18 bases. CDR3 region: CASSLGGEGAMNTF. The CDR3 coding sequence is TGTGCCAGCAGCTTAGGGGGGGAAGGGGCCATGAACACCTTC. The variable domain in full, with the rest retrieved from reference TRBV7-2 and TRBJ1-2, is GAGVSQSPSNKVTEKGKDVELRCDPISGHTALYWYRQSLGQGLEFLIYFQGNSAPDKSGLPSDRFSAERTGGSVSTLTIQRTQQEDSAVYLCASSLGGEGAMNTFGSGTRLTVV.

V usage is TRBV12-5 and J usage is TRBJ2-1; a weak D match, TRBD2 (6 bases). This CDR3 contains 13 residues. Germline-derived CDR1 and CDR2 are LGHNT and FRNRAP. V lost 5 bases and J lost 7, with 12 bases in between. CDR3 bases: TGTGCTAGTGGTCCGGGGACTTCTAATGAGCAGTTCTTC. Translated: CASGPGTSNEQFF.

The chain links TRBV5-4 to TRBJ2-1, with 15 bases that match TRBD2. The trim removed 7 bases at V and 10 bases at J, leaving 18 bases unmatched. Germline CDR1 is SGHNT and CDR2 is YYREEE (reference sequence). The CDR3 sequence is 18 residues long. CDR3 bases: TGTGCCAGCGGGGTAGGCCGGGGGGGACTAGCGGGAGGACGGGAGCAGTTCTTC. This gives the protein CASGVGRGGLAGGREQFF. Together with reference TRBV5-4 and TRBJ2-1, the CDR3 gives the full variable domain: ETGVTQSPTHLIKTRGQQVTLRCSSQSGHNTVSWYQQALGQGPQFIFQYYREEENGRGNFPPRFSGLQFPNYSSELNVNALELDDSALYLCASGVGRGGLAGGREQFFGPGTRLTVL.

In nucleotides, the CDR3 is TGTGCCAGCAGCCAAGTTGGGAGGAGCTCCTACGAGCAGTACTTC. It translates to CASSQVGRSSYEQYF. The chain combines TRBV14 with TRBJ2-7; D perhaps matches TRBD2 (6 bases). Trimming removed 1 base from V and 0 bases from J, with 10 bases in between. CDR3 size: 15 residues. In germline, CDR1 is SGHDN, CDR2 FVKESK.

This sequence joins TRBV27 and TRBJ1-5; 7 bases fit TRBD1. CDR1 is MNHEY, CDR2 SMNVEV, per germline (reference sequence). The CDR3 runs to 15 residues. V was pared by 2 bases and J by 2 bases, with 3 bases of the junction left unmatched. The CDR3, as DNA: TGTGCCAGCAGTTTAGTCGGACAGGGCAATCAGCCCCAGCATTTT. Translation: CASSLVGQGNQPQHF.

This clone was counted only a few times. The genes are TRBV7-7 and TRBJ2-7, with D perhaps matching TRBD1 (6 bases). Germline values: CDR1 SSHAT, CDR2 FNYEAQ (reference sequence). CDR3 size: 13 residues. Deletions cut 5 bases from V and 6 bases from J, with 14 bases between. For the CDR3, the DNA is TGTGCCAGCAGCGCTTCCCAGACAGGCGAGCAGTACTTC. Its protein is CASSASQTGEQYF.

The chain recombines TRBV9 with TRBJ2-1, with TRBD1 matching over 7 bases. V lost 4 bases, J lost 4 bases, and 5 bases stayed unmatched. The CDR3 contains 14 residues. The germline CDR1 and CDR2 sequences are SGDLS and YYNGEE. CDR3 residues: CASSSTGVYNEQFF. CDR3 bases: TGTGCCAGCAGCTCTACAGGGGTTTACAATGAGCAGTTCTTC.

The V and J genes are TRBV28 and TRBJ2-1; maybe TRBD2 (5 bases). CDR1 and CDR2 from the germline V gene are MDHEN and SYDVKM. This CDR3 has 11 amino acids. V lost 6 bases, J lost 5 bases, and 5 bases lay in between. CDR3 loop: CASRRDNEQFF. In DNA form, the CDR3 reads TGTGCCAGCAGGCGGGACAATGAGCAGTTCTTC.

The V and J genes are TRBV12-3 or TRBV12-4 and TRBJ2-2; D uncertain. CDR3 size: 12 residues. V dropped 2 bases and J dropped 7 bases, with 5 bases sitting between them. The CDR3 here is CASSLPGGELFF. DNA for the CDR3: TGTGCCAGCAGTTTACCGGGCGGGGAGCTGTTTTTT.

This clone turned up a few times. The gene calls are TRBV4-2 and TRBJ1-2; 10 nucleotides match TRBD1. V lost 0 bases and J lost 0; bases outside the gene matches: 1. The CDR3 contains 16 residues. CDR1 is LGHNA and CDR2 is YNFKEQ in the germline V gene. DNA of the CDR3: TGTGCCAGCAGCCAAGATGGACAGGGGGCTAACTATGGCTACACCTTC. It codes for CASSQDGQGANYGYTF.